These T cell receptor beta chains were read from a single sample in a study of blood T cell repertoires in COVID-19. TCRdb keeps only in-frame clones here, not all; method: immunoSEQ multiplex PCR. The sample lists 100,000 to 120,000 clones; 65% to 80% were seen once. The sequencing sample was made of peripheral blood. The receptor set was obtained from a woman aged 60-75 years with acute or convalescent COVID-19. CDR3s include the opening cysteine and the closing phenylalanine or tryptophan. The D gene is left open where the match is weak. The size field is filled for only some rows; it gives once, few, many or a size class.

V	D	size	J	DNA	CDR3
TRBV4-2	NA	NA	TRBJ1-4	TGTGCCAGCAGCCAAGACAGGGCGGATGAAAAACTGTTTTTT	CASSQDRADEKLFF
TRBV18	NA	NA	TRBJ2-7	TGTGCCAGCTCACCGGGCCAGCGGTTGGAGCAGTACTTC	CASSPGQRLEQYF
TRBV6-4	TRBD1	NA	TRBJ2-3	TGTGCCAGCAGTGACCCGGGACAGTCAGATACGCAGTATTTT	CASSDPGQSDTQYF
TRBV6-4	NA	NA	TRBJ1-1	TGTGCCAGCAGTGTGGGGCTGAACACTGAAGCTTTCTTT	CASSVGLNTEAFF
TRBV11-2	TRBD2	NA	TRBJ2-5	TGTGCCAGCAGCTTTTATCGGGGGGGCACGGAGACCCAGTACTTC	CASSFYRGGTETQYF
TRBV7-8	NA	NA	TRBJ2-7	TGTGCCAGCAGCTTAGACAGGGCACTCGAGCAGTACTTC	CASSLDRALEQYF
TRBV3-1/TRBV3-2	NA	NA	TRBJ1-1	TGTGCCAGCAGCCAAGATTTTTGGGGGGGGGCTGAAGCTTTCTTT	CASSQDFWGGAEAFF
TRBV19	NA	NA	TRBJ2-3	TGTGCCAGTAGTAGAAGGACAGTCGCTAGCACAGATACGCAGTATTTT	CASSRRTVASTDTQYF
TRBV9	TRBD1	NA	TRBJ1-4	TGTGCCAGCAGCGTAGAACCGGTTGGACAGGATAGCACTTGGGAAAAACTGTTTTTT	CASSVEPVGQDSTWEKLFF
TRBV7-8	TRBD1	few	TRBJ1-1	TGTGCCAGCACTATAGGGACAGCTAACACTGAAGCTTTCTTT	CASTIGTANTEAFF
TRBV12-3/TRBV12-4	TRBD1	few	TRBJ1-4	TGTGCCAGCAGCCTACAGGGGGCTGAAAAACTGTTTTTT	CASSLQGAEKLFF
TRBV7-2	TRBD1	few	TRBJ1-1	TGTGCCAGCAGCCCAGGGGGAGCAGCTTTCTTT	CASSPGGAAFF
TRBV5-4	NA	NA	TRBJ2-5	TGTGCCAGCAGTCCAGCGGCAACCCAAGAGACCCAGTACTTC	CASSPAATQETQYF
TRBV7-3	TRBD1	NA	TRBJ1-2	TGTGCCAGCAGCTTAGGGTCAGGGGGCCCCAGGACCTTC	CASSLGSGGPRTF
TRBV10-3	TRBD1	NA	TRBJ2-7	TGTGCCATCGGACAGGGGGTCTACGAGCAGTACTTC	CAIGQGVYEQYF
TRBV5-1	NA	NA	TRBJ1-2	TGCGCCAGCAGCCCGGACCGAGGCAGGGGACACTATGGCTACACCTTC	CASSPDRGRGHYGYTF
TRBV5-4	NA	once	TRBJ2-5	TGTGCCAGCAGCTTGCGGTCAGGTCTCCAAGAGACCCAGTACTTC	CASSLRSGLQETQYF
TRBV5-1	TRBD2	NA	TRBJ2-3	TGCGCCAGCAGCTTAGGCGGGGGGCTTTTCACAGATACGCAGTATTTT	CASSLGGGLFTDTQYF
TRBV19	TRBD1	once	TRBJ1-2	TGTGCCAGTAGTATCCCCAGGGGGCTGACCTATGGCTACACCTTC	CASSIPRGLTYGYTF
TRBV7-8	NA	NA	TRBJ1-3	TGTGCCAGCAGCTTAAGTCAGGGAGGAAACACCATATATTTT	CASSLSQGGNTIYF
TRBV7-3	TRBD1	NA	TRBJ2-3	TGTGCCAGCAGCTTAGGACAGGGCACAGATACGCAGTATTTT	CASSLGQGTDTQYF
TRBV25-1	NA	few	TRBJ1-6	TGTGCCAGCAGTCACACGACCTATAATTCACCCCTCCACTTT	CASSHTTYNSPLHF
TRBV19	TRBD2	NA	TRBJ2-1	TGTGCCAGTACCTTTAGGGCAAGCGGGGCAAACAATGAGCAGTTCTTC	CASTFRASGANNEQFF
TRBV5-6	TRBD1	once	TRBJ1-3	TGTGCCAGCAGCTTGGACGCGACAGGGTTAAGCAACACCATATATTTT	CASSLDATGLSNTIYF
TRBV6-1	TRBD2	NA	TRBJ2-1	TGTGCCAGCAGGATCGGCGGGGGGAACAATGAGCAGTTCTTC	CASRIGGGNNEQFF
TRBV11-3	NA	NA	TRBJ1-1	TGTGCCAGCAGCGGAGAGTACACTGAAGCTTTCTTT	CASSGEYTEAFF
TRBV2	NA	NA	TRBJ1-1	TGTGCCAGCATGACAGAGATGAACACTGAAGCTTTCTTT	CASMTEMNTEAFF
TRBV29-1	TRBD2	NA	TRBJ2-1	TGCAGCGCCCCCTCGTTAGCGGGGGGGGGAGGTGAGCAGTTCTTC	CSAPSLAGGGGEQFF
TRBV6-1	TRBD2	few	TRBJ2-2	TGTGCCAGCAGTGAAGAAGTTGGACTAGCGGGAAACACCGGGGAGCTGTTTTTT	CASSEEVGLAGNTGELFF
TRBV5-1	TRBD1	once	TRBJ2-3	TGCGCCAGCAGAAGGACAGGGGTAGTCGCAGATACGCAGTATTTT	CASRRTGVVADTQYF
TRBV3-1/TRBV3-2	NA	NA	TRBJ2-7	TGTGCCAGCAGCCAACTCTCCTACGAGCAGTACTTC	CASSQLSYEQYF
TRBV4-3	NA	NA	TRBJ1-2	TGCGCCAGCAGCCAAGATTTCCCAACAACCACATCTAACTATGGCTACACCTTC	CASSQDFPTTTSNYGYTF
TRBV6-5	TRBD2	NA	TRBJ2-4	TGTGCCATACTAGCGGAGCTAGCCAAAAACATTCAGTACTTC	CAILAELAKNIQYF
TRBV7-2	NA	NA	TRBJ2-5	TGTGCCAGCAGCTTAGGCATGCGGGCAGAGACCCAGTACTTC	CASSLGMRAETQYF
TRBV5-1	TRBD2	few	TRBJ2-5	TGCGCCAGCAGCCCGGGGACTAGCGGGGAGACCCAGTACTTC	CASSPGTSGETQYF
TRBV2	TRBD2	NA	TRBJ2-1	TGTGCCAGCAGTCGGACTAGCGGGGGGGCGAATGAGCAGTTCTTC	CASSRTSGGANEQFF